The 22 T cell receptor beta chains listed next were all sequenced from one sample in a study of metastatic and nonmetastatic thyroid tumors. With MiXCR, TCRdb reprocessed the PCR reads. The table has about 70,000 clones, roughly a sixth seen once. Prior to thyroid surgery, none of the patients had received any treatment. The sample consisted of blood. These receptor sequences come from a female donor with papillary thyroid cancer or a benign thyroid nodule (not recorded which). Some clones in this sample may be carry-over from other donors' samples.

Ten or more counts support this clone. The gene calls are TRBV9 and TRBJ1-4, with D possibly being TRBD1 (5 bases). Deletions cut 0 bases from V and 8 bases from J, with 11 bases between. This CDR3 has 14 residues. Germline CDR1 is SGDLS and CDR2 is YYNGEE. The CDR3 loop reads CASSVDDSVEKLFF. The CDR3 bases are TGTGCCAGCAGCGTAGATGACAGCGTCGAAAAACTGTTTTTT.

This clone came up a few times. Given a much more abundant clone one base away, this may be a read error. This specimen includes other DNA sequences encoding the same CDR3. This chain joins TRBV7-9 and TRBJ1-1; D is uncertain. The CDR3 spans 13 residues. Germline CDR1 is SEHNR and CDR2 is FQNEAQ (reference sequence). Deletions cut 5 bases from V and 4 bases from J, with 11 bases between. CDR3 bases: TGTGCCAGCAGCCTTAGCTTTTCCACTGAAGCTTTCTTT. It specifies CASSLSFSTEAFF.

V usage is TRBV6-2 or TRBV6-3 and J usage is TRBJ1-2; D is uncertain. Germline CDR1 is MNHEY and CDR2 is SVGEGT. Trimming removed 6 bases at V and 1 base at J, with 9 bases between. The CDR3 is made up of 13 amino acids. In DNA form, the CDR3 reads TGTGCCAGCAGCCCTACCGATAACTATGGCTACACCTTC. This sequence encodes CASSPTDNYGYTF.

In this sample, this clone turned up many times. The CDR3 DNA sequence: TGCGCCAGCGGGGACACCAGCTCCTATAATTCACCCCTCCACTTT. Translation: CASGDTSSYNSPLHF. The V call is TRBV10-2, the J call TRBJ1-6; possibly TRBD1 for D (6 bases). This CDR3 has 15 residues. CDR1 and CDR2 (germline): WSHSY, SAAADI. Trimming cost V 8 bases and J 0 bases, with 11 bases left between them.

This clone was seen at least ten times. This rearrangement joins TRBV7-8 to TRBJ2-1, with D possibly matching TRBD2 (5 bases). Trimming took 3 bases from V and 7 from J, leaving 10 bases between them. From germline, CDR1 is SGHVS and CDR2 FQNEAQ. The CDR3 has 13 residues. CDR3 sequence reads: CASSFNRGNEQFF. CDR3 bases: TGTGCCAGCAGCTTCAATAGAGGGAATGAGCAGTTCTTC.

This clone was counted many times. The genes are TRBV28 and TRBJ1-2; no definite D call. The V end lost 2 bases, the J end lost 2 bases, and 6 bases lay between the germline ends. This CDR3 contains 13 residues. Germline V gene data show CDR1 as MDHEN and CDR2 as SYDVKM. CDR3 bases: TGTGCCAGCAGTTTAGGGCAGAACTATGGCTACACCTTC. This encodes CASSLGQNYGYTF.

V and J are TRBV6-1 and TRBJ2-7; D not certain. V was trimmed by 5 bases and J by 3 bases, leaving 5 bases between them. The CDR3 sequence is 11 residues long. The germline CDR1 and CDR2 sequences are MNHNS and SASEGT. The DNA of the CDR3 is TGTGCCAGCAGTCGCAACTACGAGCAGTACTTC. Protein product: CASSRNYEQYF.

There are many counts of this clone. The J gene is TRBJ2-3, the V gene TRBV7-3; no clear D gene. Trimming removed 0 bases at V and 5 bases at J, with 6 bases between. Per germline, CDR1 SGHTA and CDR2 FQGTGA. The CDR3 consists of 13 residues. The CDR3 region is CASSLTLEDTQYF. CDR3 DNA sequence: TGTGCCAGCAGCTTAACTTTGGAAGATACGCAGTATTTT.

A note on this clone: A read error may account for a junction end that differs from germline. V and J are TRBV30 and TRBJ2-2; 9 bases map to TRBD2. Germline V gene sequence: CDR1 GTSNPN, CDR2 SVGIG (reference sequence). CDR3 length: 17 amino acids. The CDR3 DNA reads as TGTGCCTGGAGTGTATGGGTAGCGGGAGCGTCCACCGGGGAGCTTTTTTTT. Encoded protein: CAWSVWVAGASTGELFF.

The chain recombines TRBV6-1 with TRBJ2-7; D perhaps matches TRBD2 (5 bases). This CDR3 is 15 amino acids long. Germline CDR1 MNHNS, CDR2 SASEGT. V was shortened by 3 bases and J by 5 bases, with 17 bases between the two germline ends. The CDR3 protein is CASSDRGQIGNEQYF. CDR3 DNA sequence: TGTGCCAGCAGTGATAGAGGGCAGATCGGCAACGAGCAGTACTTC.

Turning to this clone: Different DNA sequences within this sample yield the same CDR3. The chain couples TRBV2 to TRBJ2-3, with 16 nucleotides matching TRBD2. J gave up 0 bases and V 2 bases, and 8 bases lay outside the gene matches. Germline CDR1 and CDR2: SNHLY and FYNNEI. The CDR3 runs 20 residues. This CDR3 is CASSEWAGTSGGGSTDTQYF. The CDR3, as DNA: TGTGCCAGCAGTGAATGGGCCGGGACTAGCGGGGGGGGTAGCACAGATACGCAGTATTTT.

This clone was picked up many times. The sample has other DNA sequences that encode this CDR3 too. J is TRBJ1-2 and V is TRBV29-1; 7 positions match TRBD1. V lost 1 base, J lost 8 bases, and 4 bases stayed unmatched. The CDR3 runs to 12 residues. The germline V gene has CDR1 SQVTM and CDR2 ANQGSEA. The CDR3 DNA is TGCAGCGTTGAAGCGGCAGGGGGAGGCTACACCTTC. Translating it yields CSVEAAGGGYTF. The variable domain in full, with the rest retrieved from reference TRBV29-1 and TRBJ1-2, is SAVISQKPSRDICQRGTSLTIQCQVDSQVTMMFWYRQQPGQSLTLIATANQGSEATYESGFVIDKFPISRPNLTFSTLTVSNMSPEDSSIYLCSVEAAGGGYTFGSGTRLTVV.

This clone has a count of ten or more. This sequence joins TRBV6-6 and TRBJ1-2; D remains ambiguous. Germline loops: CDR1 MNHNY, CDR2 SVGAGI (reference sequence). This CDR3 is 14 amino acids long. Trimming took off 0 bases at V and 4 bases at J, with 9 bases between the two ends. CDR3 residues: CASSYSEGSYGYTF. As DNA, the CDR3 is TGTGCCAGCAGTTACTCGGAAGGTTCCTATGGCTACACCTTC.

This clone was detected only a few times. This could be a read error, since a much larger clone is one nucleotide away. This chain links TRBV19 with TRBJ2-3, with TRBD1 matching 10 bases. After removal of 7 bases from V and 7 bases from J, the junction contained 11 bases not matched to a gene. The length of the CDR3 is 15 residues. CDR1 LNHDA and CDR2 SQIVND come from the germline V gene (reference sequence). CDR3 region: CASINWDRGRHTQYF. In DNA form, the CDR3 reads TGTGCCAGTATTAACTGGGACAGGGGTCGCCATACGCAGTATTTT.

This chain uses TRBV30 with TRBJ2-2; no definite D call. Per the germline V gene, CDR1 is GTSNPN and CDR2 is SVGIG (reference sequence). Trimming stripped 5 bases from V and 4 bases from J, with 8 bases between. The CDR3 has 12 amino acids. The CDR3 DNA reads TGTGCCTGGCGTCGCGGCACCGGGGAGCTGTTTTTT. Translating it yields CAWRRGTGELFF.

This clone was observed many times. The J gene is TRBJ2-3, the V gene TRBV29-1; 9 bases agree with TRBD2. V lost 1 base, J lost 3 bases, and 2 bases stayed unmatched. The CDR3 has 14 amino acids. Germline CDR1 and CDR2: SQVTM and ANQGSEA. The CDR3 sequence is CSVEGLAVTDTQYF. CDR3 DNA: TGCAGCGTTGAAGGACTAGCGGTTACAGATACGCAGTATTTT.

This clone appeared a few times. CDR3: CASRKEGRRGKFF. The CDR3 DNA reads as TGTGCCAGTAGAAAGGAGGGGCGGAGGGGCAAGTTCTTC. The J gene is TRBJ2-1, the V gene TRBV19; a possible D gene is TRBD2 (6 bases). This CDR3 is 13 amino acids long. Germline CDR1 is LNHDA and CDR2 is SQIVND (reference sequence). V was pared by 6 bases and J by 14 bases, with 20 bases between.

This clone was recorded many times. The genes are TRBV7-9 and TRBJ1-2, with D perhaps matching TRBD1 (6 bases). This CDR3 comprises 13 residues. The germline CDR1 and CDR2 sequences are SEHNR and FQNEAQ (reference sequence). The V and J ends lost 5 bases and 4 bases respectively, with 11 bases between them. DNA for the CDR3: TGTGCCAGCAGCCCTCGAGGGGGCTATGGCTACACCTTC. It encodes CASSPRGGYGYTF.

There are many counts of this clone. The rearrangement uses TRBV11-3 and TRBJ2-7; 8 bases are shared with TRBD2. The germline V gene encodes CDR1 SGHNT and CDR2 YENEEA. V was pared by 4 bases and J by 1 base, with 15 bases of the junction left unmatched. The CDR3 has 18 amino acids. CDR3 DNA sequence: TGTGCCAGCAGCTCCTGGGGGAGGCTAGCGGGTAGGTCCTACGAGCAGTACTTC. The encoded protein is CASSSWGRLAGRSYEQYF. Looking up the rest from reference TRBV11-3 and TRBJ2-7 gives the full variable domain: EAGVVQSPRYKIIEKKQPVAFWCNPISGHNTLYWYLQNLGQGPELLIRYENEEAVDDSQLPKDRFSAERLKGVDSTLKIQPAELGDSAVYLCASSSWGRLAGRSYEQYFGPGTRLTVT.

CDR3 bases: TGTGCCACCGAGGACAGGGGGTTTGACACCGGGGAGCTGTTTTTT. This translates into CATEDRGFDTGELFF. V is TRBV28 and J is TRBJ2-2; 10 positions agree with TRBD1. The J segment lost 3 bases and the V segment lost 10 bases, leaving 8 bases of the junction unmatched. The CDR3 consists of 15 residues. Germline V gene data show CDR1 as MDHEN and CDR2 as SYDVKM.

This clone occurred a few times. The rearrangement joins TRBV6-2 or TRBV6-3 to TRBJ2-5; D might be TRBD2 (5 bases). Germline lookup yields CDR1 MNHEY and CDR2 SVGEGT. Trimming removed 2 bases from V and 5 bases from J, with 9 bases in between. This CDR3 spans 13 amino acids. The chain's CDR3 is CASSYLWRETQYF. CDR3 in DNA: TGTGCCAGCAGTTACCTCTGGAGGGAGACCCAGTACTTC.

This clone has ten or more counts. This rearrangement joins TRBV18 to TRBJ1-6; D gene ambiguous. V lost 10 bases, J lost 4 bases, and 8 bases lay in between. Germline assignment: CDR1 KGHSH and CDR2 LQKENI. The CDR3 spans 12 residues. The CDR3 protein is CATKGYNSPLHF. The CDR3 coding sequence is TGTGCCACCAAGGGTTATAATTCACCCCTCCACTTT.